This T cell receptor (beta chain) was obtained from a study of control samples from healthy donors and cancer patients. This CDR3 has 15 residues. Trimming removed 6 bases from V and 1 base from J, with 13 bases in between. The germline gives CDR1 SNHLY, CDR2 FYNNEI. Assay used: immunoSEQ multiplex PCR; TCRdb lists only in-frame clones, some missing. Of roughly 55,000 clones in the sample, roughly 95% are singletons; the top ten hold about 1%. The clonotype comes from a woman in her late teens or twenties in good health. Source material: blood. The J gene is TRBJ1-3, the V gene TRBV2, with D possibly being TRBD1 (5 bases). CDR3: CASRQDSLSGNTIYF. The CDR3 DNA reads as TGTGCCAGCAGACAAGACAGCTTGTCTGGAAACACCATATATTTT. The whole variable domain, remainder taken from reference TRBV2 and TRBJ1-3, is EPEVTQTPSHQVTQMGQEVILRCVPISNHLYFYWYRQILGQKVEFLVSFYNNEISEKSEIFDDQFSVERPDGSNFTLKIRSTKLEDSAMYFCASRQDSLSGNTIYFGEGSWLTVV.